The sequence of this T cell receptor beta chain was determined in a study of blood T cell repertoires in COVID-19. Study-level information: The study drew acute and convalescent COVID-19 samples from the United States, Italy and Spain. T cells, B-cell-depleted T cells, or PBMCs provided the cDNA or gDNA that served as material.

Original processing methods: From reference gene primer amplification, estimates of nucleated cell counts were derived. Method: immunoSEQ multiplex PCR; TCRdb's copy keeps in-frame clones and lacks some. V, J and clone size reflect that table, while D and trimming were determined from the DNA. Altogether tens of thousands of clones are present, about 80% being singletons, with the ten largest covering around 28%. The CDR3 has 15 residues. CDR1 SGDLS and CDR2 YYNGEE come from the germline V gene. V gave up 0 bases and J gave up 6 bases; unmatched junction bases: 4. This chain uses TRBV9 with TRBJ2-2, with TRBD1 identical over 8 bases. Sequencing was performed on peripheral blood. The clonotype originates from a human donor in a cohort sampled during active COVID-19. The CDR3 region has the DNA TGTGCCAGCAGCGTAGCACAGGGGGGAGCCGGGGAGCTGTTTTTT. This gives the protein CASSVAQGGAGELFF.